Sequencing of this T cell receptor beta chain was carried out in a study of T cells in Graves' hyperthyroidism and ophthalmopathy. Researchers took RNA transcripts and amplified the TCR beta CDR3 regions from them. The primer set for the first-round RT-PCR of the TCR CDR3 was HTBI. Each CDR3 protein is one row after TCRdb ran MiXCR on the multiplex PCR reads. The sample has a few hundred thousand distinct CDR3 sequences; roughly 25% are singletons. The sequence was collected from a man aged 50 or older with Graves' hyperthyroidism. Sequenced: blood.

The DNA of the CDR3 is TGCAGTGCTGGCCACCCTCGGGACCCATTAGCAGATACGCAGTATTTT. This gives the protein CSAGHPRDPLADTQYF. The chain carries TRBV20-1 and TRBJ2-3; perhaps D is TRBD1 or TRBD2 (5 bases each). The germline V gene encodes CDR1 DFQATT and CDR2 SNEGSKA (reference sequence). Trimming took 5 bases from V and 4 from J, leaving 22 bases between them. The CDR3 is 16 residues long.